A single sample is the source of the 10 T cell receptor beta chains below, sequenced in a study of cytomegalovirus exposure and HLA in healthy donors. Some clones are missing from TCRdb's copy, which holds only in-frame ones; the method was immunoSEQ multiplex PCR. The sample includes around 350,000 clones, roughly 89% seen only once; the top ten take roughly 0.8%. Sequences were obtained from PBMCs. These receptors were taken from a young woman in good health and CMV-seronegative.

V and J are TRBV5-1 and TRBJ1-3; TRBD1 is a possible D gene (6 bases). V lost 0 bases, J lost 4 bases, and 11 bases lay in between. From germline, CDR1 is SGHRS and CDR2 YFSETQ. The length of the CDR3 is 15 residues. CDR3 amino acids: CASSLDPDRGNTIYF. The CDR3 nucleotides read TGCGCCAGCAGCTTGGACCCAGACAGGGGAAACACCATATATTTT.

This chain joins TRBV4-1 and TRBJ1-1, with D possibly matching TRBD1 (5 bases). V lost 3 bases, J lost 3 bases, and 14 bases lay in between. The CDR3 covers 15 residues. The germline V gene encodes CDR1 MGHRA and CDR2 YSYEKL. Here the CDR3 DNA reads TGCGCCAGCAGCCAGGTCACGGGGGTAGACACTGAAGCTTTCTTT. It translates to CASSQVTGVDTEAFF.

The chain joins TRBV30 to TRBJ1-5, with 9 positions matching TRBD1. CDR3 size: 18 residues. J gave up 0 bases and V 1 base, and 10 bases lay outside the gene matches. Per the germline V gene, CDR1 is GTSNPN and CDR2 is SVGIG (reference sequence). Here the CDR3 DNA reads TGTGCCTGGAGTGCTGACAGGGGGATTGGATATAGCAATCAGCCCCAGCATTTT. Its protein is CAWSADRGIGYSNQPQHF.

CDR3 bases: TGTGCCAGTAGCCGAATCCGAGCGGGAGGGCCGGAGACCCAGTACTTC. This encodes CASSRIRAGGPETQYF. The rearrangement uses TRBV19 and TRBJ2-5; TRBD2 matches 10 bases. The CDR3 runs 16 residues. Germline CDR1 is LNHDA and CDR2 is SQIVND (reference sequence). V shed 6 bases, J shed 5 bases, and the junction held 12 bases outside the gene matches.

This rearrangement joins TRBV4-2 to TRBJ1-6, with TRBD1 identical over 7 bases. CDR3 length equals 16 residues. Germline assignment: CDR1 LGHNA and CDR2 YNFKEQ. V dropped 4 bases and J dropped 6; count of bases not matched to a gene: 9. The CDR3 sequence is CASSPSEGQFNSPLHF. Written as DNA, the CDR3 is TGTGCCAGCAGCCCCTCCGAGGGACAGTTTAATTCACCCCTCCACTTT.

This sequence joins TRBV7-9 and TRBJ2-1, with D maybe TRBD2 (6 bases). Trimming took off 5 bases at V and 9 bases at J, with 23 bases between the two ends. The CDR3 contains 16 residues. Germline CDR1 SEHNR, CDR2 FQNEAQ (reference sequence). The CDR3 nucleotides are TGTGCCAGCAGCCTCCGTGTGGGGGGAGGTACTGGTGAGCAGTTCTTC. This gives the protein CASSLRVGGGTGEQFF.

The CDR3, as DNA: TGCAGCGTTGAAGATCTGCAGGGAGGTCCTTTCTATGGCTACACCTTC. It codes for CSVEDLQGGPFYGYTF. The rearrangement links TRBV29-1 to TRBJ1-2; tentative D call: TRBD1 (5 bases). The ends were cut back, 0 bases at V and 4 bases at J, with 18 bases in the middle. The germline gives CDR1 SQVTM, CDR2 ANQGSEA. This CDR3 comprises 16 residues.

The rearrangement links TRBV6-1 to TRBJ1-5; the D is unclear. The CDR3 is 12 amino acids. In germline, CDR1 is MNHNS, CDR2 SASEGT. The V end was cut by 3 bases, the J end by 7 bases, with 7 bases between. In nucleotides, the CDR3 is TGTGCCAGCAGTGAGGCGGGACAGCCCCAGCATTTT. It translates to CASSEAGQPQHF.

This clone is a singleton in its sample. V is TRBV5-4 and J is TRBJ2-2; no reliable D call. CDR3 length: 16 amino acids. Germline V gene lookup returns CDR1 SGHNT and CDR2 YYREEE (reference sequence). V lost 1 base and J lost 0, with 10 bases in between. The CDR3 loop is CASSLIQVANTGELFF. The DNA of the CDR3 is TGTGCCAGCAGCTTGATCCAGGTCGCGAACACCGGGGAGCTGTTTTTT. The full variable domain, with the rest looked up from reference TRBV5-4 and TRBJ2-2, is ETGVTQSPTHLIKTRGQQVTLRCSSQSGHNTVSWYQQALGQGPQFIFQYYREEENGRGNFPPRFSGLQFPNYSSELNVNALELDDSALYLCASSLIQVANTGELFFGEGSRLTVL.

The V call is TRBV4-1, the J call TRBJ1-4, with D unclear. Trimming stripped 5 bases from V and 6 bases from J, with 13 bases between. The V gene's germline CDR1 is MGHRA and CDR2 YSYEKL. The CDR3 spans 14 residues. The CDR3 reads CASSAQLSDEKLFF. CDR3 bases: TGCGCCAGCAGCGCACAGCTATCGGATGAAAAACTGTTTTTT.